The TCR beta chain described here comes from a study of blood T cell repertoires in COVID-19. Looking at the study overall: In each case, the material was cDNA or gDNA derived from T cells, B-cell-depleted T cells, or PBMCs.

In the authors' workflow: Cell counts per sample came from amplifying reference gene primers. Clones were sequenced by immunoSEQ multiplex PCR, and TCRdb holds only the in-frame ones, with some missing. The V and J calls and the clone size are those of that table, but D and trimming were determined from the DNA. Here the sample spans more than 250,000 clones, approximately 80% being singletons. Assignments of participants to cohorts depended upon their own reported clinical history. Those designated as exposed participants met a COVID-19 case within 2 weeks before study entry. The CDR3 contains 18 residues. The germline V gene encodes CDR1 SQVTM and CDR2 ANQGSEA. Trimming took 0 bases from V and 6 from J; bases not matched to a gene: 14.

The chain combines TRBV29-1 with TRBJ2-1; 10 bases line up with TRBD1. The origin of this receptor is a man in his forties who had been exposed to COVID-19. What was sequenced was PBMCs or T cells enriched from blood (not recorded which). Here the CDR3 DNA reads TGCAGCGTTGAAGATCTTCAGCTAAGACAGGGGGCAGTCAATGAGCAGTTCTTC. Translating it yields CSVEDLQLRQGAVNEQFF.